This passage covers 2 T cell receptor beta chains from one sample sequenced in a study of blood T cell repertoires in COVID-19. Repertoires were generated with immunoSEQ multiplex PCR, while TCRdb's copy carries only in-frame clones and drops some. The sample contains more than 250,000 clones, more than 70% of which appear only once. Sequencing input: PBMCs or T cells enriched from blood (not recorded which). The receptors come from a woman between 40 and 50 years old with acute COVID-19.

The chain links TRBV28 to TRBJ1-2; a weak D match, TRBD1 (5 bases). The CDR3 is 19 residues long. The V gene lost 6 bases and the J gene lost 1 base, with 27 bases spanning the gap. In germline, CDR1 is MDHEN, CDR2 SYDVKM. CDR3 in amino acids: CASSWTYAGGEAVNYGYTF. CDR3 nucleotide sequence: TGTGCCAGCAGCTGGACTTACGCTGGGGGGGAAGCGGTTAACTATGGCTACACCTTC.

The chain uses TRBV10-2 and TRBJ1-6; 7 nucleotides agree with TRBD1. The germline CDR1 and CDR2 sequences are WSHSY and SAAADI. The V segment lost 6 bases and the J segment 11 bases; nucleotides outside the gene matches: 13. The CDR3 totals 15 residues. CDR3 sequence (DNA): TGCGCCAGCAGCTACGGACAGGAGGCTGGGACACCCCTCCACTTT. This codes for CASSYGQEAGTPLHF.